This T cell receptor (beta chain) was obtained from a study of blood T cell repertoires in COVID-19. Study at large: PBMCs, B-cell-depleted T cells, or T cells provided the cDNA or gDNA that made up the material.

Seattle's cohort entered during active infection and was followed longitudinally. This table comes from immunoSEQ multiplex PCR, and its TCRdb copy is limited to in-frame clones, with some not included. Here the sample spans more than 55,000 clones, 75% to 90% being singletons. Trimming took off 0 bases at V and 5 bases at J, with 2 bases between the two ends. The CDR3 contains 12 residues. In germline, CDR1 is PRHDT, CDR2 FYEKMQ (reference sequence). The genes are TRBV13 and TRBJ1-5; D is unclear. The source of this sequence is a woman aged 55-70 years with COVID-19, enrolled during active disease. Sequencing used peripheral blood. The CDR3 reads CASSLGYQPQHF. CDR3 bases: TGTGCCAGCAGCTTAGGCTATCAGCCCCAGCATTTT.